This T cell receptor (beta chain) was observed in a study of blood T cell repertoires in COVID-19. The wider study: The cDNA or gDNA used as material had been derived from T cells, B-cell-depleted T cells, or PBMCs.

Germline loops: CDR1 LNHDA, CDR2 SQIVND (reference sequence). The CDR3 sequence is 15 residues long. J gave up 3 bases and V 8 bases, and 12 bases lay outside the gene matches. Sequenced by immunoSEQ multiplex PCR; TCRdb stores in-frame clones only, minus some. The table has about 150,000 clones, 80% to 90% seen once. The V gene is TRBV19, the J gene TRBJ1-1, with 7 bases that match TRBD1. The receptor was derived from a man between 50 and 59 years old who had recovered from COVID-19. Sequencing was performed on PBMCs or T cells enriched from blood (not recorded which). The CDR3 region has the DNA TGTGCCAGTGGAGGGGGCCGCGCTTGGGACACTGAAGCTTTCTTT. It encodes CASGGGRAWDTEAFF.